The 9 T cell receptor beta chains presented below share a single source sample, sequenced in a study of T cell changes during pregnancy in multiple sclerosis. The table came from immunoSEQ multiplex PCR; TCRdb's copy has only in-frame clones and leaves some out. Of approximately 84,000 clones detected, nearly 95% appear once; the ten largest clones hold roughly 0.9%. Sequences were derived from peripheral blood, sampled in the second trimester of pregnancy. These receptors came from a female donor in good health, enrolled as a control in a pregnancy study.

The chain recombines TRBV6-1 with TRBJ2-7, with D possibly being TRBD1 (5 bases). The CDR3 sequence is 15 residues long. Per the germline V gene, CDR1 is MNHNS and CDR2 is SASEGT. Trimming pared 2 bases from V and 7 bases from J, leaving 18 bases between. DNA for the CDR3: TGTGCCAGCAGTGAATTAGGAGTTACGAAGGGGGAGCAGTACTTC. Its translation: CASSELGVTKGEQYF.

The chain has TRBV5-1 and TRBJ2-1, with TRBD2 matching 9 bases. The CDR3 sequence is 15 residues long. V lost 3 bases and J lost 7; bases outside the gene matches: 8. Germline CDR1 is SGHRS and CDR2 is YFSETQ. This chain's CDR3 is CASSSIAGDLNEQFF. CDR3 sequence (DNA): TGCGCCAGCAGCTCGATAGCGGGAGACTTGAATGAGCAGTTCTTC.

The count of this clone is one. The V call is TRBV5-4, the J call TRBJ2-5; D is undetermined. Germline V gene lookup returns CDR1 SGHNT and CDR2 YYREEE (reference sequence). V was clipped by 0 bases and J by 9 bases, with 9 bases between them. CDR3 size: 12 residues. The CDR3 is CASSLGLSPQYF. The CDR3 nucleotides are TGTGCCAGCAGCTTGGGACTTTCCCCCCAGTACTTC. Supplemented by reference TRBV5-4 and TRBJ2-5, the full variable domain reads ETGVTQSPTHLIKTRGQQVTLRCSSQSGHNTVSWYQQALGQGPQFIFQYYREEENGRGNFPPRFSGLQFPNYSSELNVNALELDDSALYLCASSLGLSPQYFGPGTRLLVL.

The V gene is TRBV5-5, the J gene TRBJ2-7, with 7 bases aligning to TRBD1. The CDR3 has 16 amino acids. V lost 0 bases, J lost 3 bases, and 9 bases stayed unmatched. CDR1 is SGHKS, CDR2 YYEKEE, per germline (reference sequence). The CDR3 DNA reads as TGTGCCAGCAGCTTGGGCCAGAGGGGGCGTGACTACGAGCAGTACTTC. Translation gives CASSLGQRGRDYEQYF.

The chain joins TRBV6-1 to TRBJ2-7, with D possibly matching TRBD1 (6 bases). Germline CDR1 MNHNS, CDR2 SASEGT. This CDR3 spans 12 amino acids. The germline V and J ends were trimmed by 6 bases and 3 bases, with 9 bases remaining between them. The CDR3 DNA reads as TGTGCCAGCAGATACAGGGTCTACGAGCAGTACTTC. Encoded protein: CASRYRVYEQYF.

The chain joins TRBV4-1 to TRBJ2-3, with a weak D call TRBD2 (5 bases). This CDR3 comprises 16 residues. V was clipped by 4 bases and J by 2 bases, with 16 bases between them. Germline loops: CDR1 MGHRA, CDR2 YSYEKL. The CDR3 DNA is TGCGCCAGCAGCCGTTACCCGGCCCGGGACACAGATACGCAGTATTTT. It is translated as CASSRYPARDTDTQYF.

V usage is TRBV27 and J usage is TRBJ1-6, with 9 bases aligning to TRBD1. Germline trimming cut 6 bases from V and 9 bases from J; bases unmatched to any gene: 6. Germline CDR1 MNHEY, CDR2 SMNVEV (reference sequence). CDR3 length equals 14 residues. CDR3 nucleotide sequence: TGTGCCAGCAGCCCGGACAGGGGAACTTCACCCCTCCACTTT. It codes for CASSPDRGTSPLHF.

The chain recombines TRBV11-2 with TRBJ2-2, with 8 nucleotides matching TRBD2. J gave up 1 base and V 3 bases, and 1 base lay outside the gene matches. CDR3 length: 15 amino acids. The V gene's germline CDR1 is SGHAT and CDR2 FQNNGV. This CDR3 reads CASSLAGGNTGELFF. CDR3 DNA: TGTGCCAGCAGCTTGGCGGGAGGGAACACCGGGGAGCTGTTTTTT. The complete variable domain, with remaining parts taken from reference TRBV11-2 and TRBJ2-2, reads EAGVAQSPRYKIIEKRQSVAFWCNPISGHATLYWYQQILGQGPKLLIQFQNNGVVDDSQLPKDRFSAERLKGVDSTLKIQPAKLEDSAVYLCASSLAGGNTGELFFGEGSRLTVL.

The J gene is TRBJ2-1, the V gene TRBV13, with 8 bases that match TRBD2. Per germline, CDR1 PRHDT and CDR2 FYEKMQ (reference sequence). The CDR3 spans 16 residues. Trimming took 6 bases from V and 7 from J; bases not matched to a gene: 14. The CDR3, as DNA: TGTGCCAGCAGTCATCAGAGCGGGAGCAATGGAAATGAGCAGTTCTTC. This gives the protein CASSHQSGSNGNEQFF.